Detailed here is one TCR beta chain. Its antigen is unidentified. This sample was taken from a study of T cells in localized non-small cell lung cancer. Notes on the study in general: Uninvolved adjacent lung had higher T cell clonality than tumor and all other tissues. A raised T cell density in blood coincided with lengthier overall survival. Because researchers sequenced only one region of the tumor, heterogeneity is still possible. Median approximately 58 top-100 tumor clones were shared with paired adjacent lung.

This table comes from immunoSEQ multiplex PCR, and its TCRdb copy is limited to in-frame clones, with some not included. The data contain around 3,500 clones, around 25% of them singletons. V lost 2 bases and J lost 5; bases outside the gene matches: 15. Looked up from germline, CDR1 is SGHNT and CDR2 is YENEEA. The CDR3 loop spans 18 amino acids. The receptor was isolated from a woman between 35 and 70 years old with stage I lung adenocarcinoma. This material consisted of lung tumor tissue, taken before any cancer treatment. J is TRBJ2-3 and V is TRBV11-3, with TRBD2 matching over 8 bases. This CDR3 is CASSLLASGGPFKDTQYF. The CDR3 DNA is TGTGCCAGCAGCTTATTGGCCAGCGGGGGCCCCTTTAAAGATACGCAGTATTTT.